This TCR beta chain was observed in a study of CD8+ T cells in alopecia areata. The treatment denotes: oral pan-JAK inhibitor, 5-10 mg twice daily. Collected material from alopecia areata patients comprised lesional scalp punch biopsies and peripheral blood. Extracted from the samples, RNA was reverse transcribed into cDNA to serve as the sequencing template. Using immunoSEQ multiplex PCR, the repertoire was profiled, and TCRdb retains in-frame clones only, with some absent. This sample has some 150,000 clones; around 50% occur once, and the top ten carry roughly 15%. The CDR3 length is 14 residues. V was trimmed by 3 bases and J by 2 bases, leaving 11 bases between them. Germline loops: CDR1 PRHDT, CDR2 FYEKMQ (reference sequence).

The sample consisted of CD8+ T cells sorted from blood, taken at week 4, from a patient treated with tofacitinib. The sequence was obtained from a human donor with alopecia areata. The V and J genes are TRBV13 and TRBJ2-7; tentatively, D is TRBD1 (6 bases). The CDR3 reads CASSFQQGAYEQYF. CDR3 sequence (DNA): TGTGCCAGCAGCTTCCAACAGGGAGCCTACGAGCAGTACTTC.